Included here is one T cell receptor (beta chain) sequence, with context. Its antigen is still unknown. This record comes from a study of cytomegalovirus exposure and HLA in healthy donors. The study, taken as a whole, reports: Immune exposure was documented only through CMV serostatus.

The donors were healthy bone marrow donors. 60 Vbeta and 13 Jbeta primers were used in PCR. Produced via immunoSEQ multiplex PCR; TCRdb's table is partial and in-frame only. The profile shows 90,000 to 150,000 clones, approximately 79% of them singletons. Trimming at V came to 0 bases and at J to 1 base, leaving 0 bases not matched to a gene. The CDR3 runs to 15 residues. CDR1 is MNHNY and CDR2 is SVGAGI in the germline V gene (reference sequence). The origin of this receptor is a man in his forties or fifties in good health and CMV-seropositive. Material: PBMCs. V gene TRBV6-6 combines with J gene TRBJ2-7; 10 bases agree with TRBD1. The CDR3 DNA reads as TGTGCCAGCAGTTACTCGGGACAGGGGTCCTACGAGCAGTACTTC. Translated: CASSYSGQGSYEQYF.